This TCR beta chain was captured by sequencing in a study of blood T cell repertoires in COVID-19. Study details: Samples of COVID-19 (acute and convalescent) were obtained from the United States, Italy and Spain. T cells, B-cell-depleted T cells, or PBMCs supplied cDNA or gDNA.

The ends lost 5 bases at V and 2 bases at J; junction bases unmatched: 10. Germline-derived CDR1 and CDR2 are SGHVS and FQNEAQ. The CDR3 spans 16 residues. Original processing methods: Reference gene primer amplification gave estimated nucleated cell counts. The protocol was immunoSEQ multiplex PCR, while the TCRdb copy is restricted to in-frame clones and leaves out a portion. For V, J and clone size, that table is used; D and trimming come from the DNA. The sample shows 150,000 to 180,000 clones, 91% of them seen only once. Sequences were obtained from peripheral blood. This sequence joins TRBV7-8 and TRBJ2-5; 8 bases are shared with TRBD1. This TCR was sampled from a man aged 50 to 59 with acute or convalescent COVID-19. Here the CDR3 reads CASSPLTGAIQETQYF. Written as DNA, the CDR3 is TGTGCCAGCAGCCCGCTGACAGGGGCCATACAAGAGACCCAGTACTTC.